This T cell receptor beta chain was identified in a study of blood T cell repertoires in COVID-19. Across the study: Some COVID-19 samples were acute and others convalescent; all came from the United States, Italy and Spain.

The protocol was immunoSEQ multiplex PCR, while the TCRdb copy is restricted to in-frame clones and leaves out a portion. The sample yields 130,000 to 150,000 clones, over 80% seen once. In assigning cohorts, the study relied on participant-reported clinical history. Each recovered donor of Cohort 3 presented with two negative PCRs, clearance, or symptom resolution. Material for sequencing was PBMCs or T cells enriched from blood (not recorded which). The receptor was derived from a man aged 60 to 75 who had recovered from COVID-19.

Here the CDR3 reads CASSHGTRGETQYF. The DNA of the CDR3 is TGTGCCAGCAGCCACGGGACTAGAGGAGAGACCCAGTACTTC. The chain joins TRBV3-1 (or the pseudogene TRBV3-2) to TRBJ2-5; 8 bases are shared with TRBD2. Germline V gene lookup returns CDR1 LGHDT and CDR2 YNNKEL (reference sequence). This CDR3 region has 14 residues. The trim removed 3 bases at V and 4 bases at J, leaving 4 bases unmatched.